The present entry profiles one T cell receptor (beta chain) with its context. The antigen is undetermined. These data originate in a study of blood T cells in healthy people across ages. CDR1 is DFQATT, CDR2 SNEGSKA, per germline (reference sequence). Deletions cut 2 bases from V and 0 bases from J, with 8 bases between. CDR3 length equals 14 residues. The use of a sample-barcoded 5' primer and a J-beta primer mix characterized a second PCR of roughly 6 to 11 cycles. TCRdb independently ran MiXCR on the 5' RACE reads; one entry per CDR3 protein. The top ten clones hold under 25% of a sample with some 690,000 distinct CDR3 sequences, 20% to 25% of them seen once. Findings of the study overall: Both higher diversity and more naive CD4+ cells marked long-lived donors when set against aged donors. Shifts in expanded clonotypes may have been confounded by donor CMV status, which was unknown. A strong correlation was seen between TCR beta diversity and naive T cell percentage.

This sequence was found in a man aged 65-85 years in good health. Sequences were obtained from blood. The chain carries TRBV20-1 and TRBJ2-1; D ambiguous. CDR3 sequence reads: CSARLGPSYNEQFF. CDR3 coding DNA: TGCAGTGCTAGACTAGGTCCCTCCTACAATGAGCAGTTCTTC.